A selection of T cell receptor beta chains follows, all from one sample in a study of blood T cell repertoires in COVID-19. The repertoire was sequenced with immunoSEQ multiplex PCR; TCRdb's copy has only in-frame clones and lacks some. The data contain tens of thousands of clones, more than 70% of them singletons. The sequenced sample was peripheral blood. The receptor set was obtained from a woman at least 80 years old in a cohort sampled during active or convalescent COVID-19. CDR3s include the opening cysteine and the closing phenylalanine or tryptophan. The D gene is left open where the match is weak. A row's size may be missing; if present it is once, few, many or a size class.

>.|TRBD1|TRBV5-6|TRBJ1-5
CASSLGTGGVLNQPQHF
TGTGCCAGCAGCTTGGGGACAGGGGGTGTTCTCAATCAGCCCCAGCATTTT
>few|.|TRBV2|TRBJ1-1
CASSEDSNTEAFF
TGTGCCAGCAGTGAGGACTCGAACACTGAAGCTTTCTTT
>.|.|TRBV10-3|TRBJ2-7
CAISETPGYEQYF
TGTGCCATCAGCGAAACCCCAGGGTACGAGCAGTACTTC
>.|TRBD1|TRBV5-1|TRBJ1-2
CASSLRTGNYGYTF
TGCGCCAGCAGCTTACGGACAGGGAACTATGGCTACACCTTC
>once|TRBD2|TRBV7-2|TRBJ2-5
CASSSGTSGIRETQYF
TGTGCCAGCAGCTCCGGGACTAGCGGGATTAGGGAGACCCAGTACTTC
>.|TRBD1|TRBV6-6|TRBJ2-1
CASRPTGENNEQFF
TGTGCCAGCAGACCGACAGGGGAGAACAATGAGCAGTTCTTC
>.|TRBD1|TRBV24-1|TRBJ2-2
CATSATTAGGRVGELFF
TGTGCCACCAGTGCCACTACGGCAGGGGGCAGGGTCGGGGAGCTGTTTTTT
>.|.|TRBV18|TRBJ1-3
CASSPTGQFSSGNTIYF
TGTGCCAGCTCCCCTACCGGTCAATTTTCGAGTGGAAACACCATATATTTT
>.|TRBD2|TRBV5-1|TRBJ2-1
CASSWAGVPYNEQFF
TGCGCCAGCAGCTGGGCGGGAGTCCCCTACAATGAGCAGTTCTTC
>.|.|TRBV28|TRBJ2-1
CASSPYKQGLYNEQFF
TGTGCCAGCAGTCCTTACAAACAGGGTCTTTACAATGAGCAGTTCTTC
>.|TRBD2|TRBV24-1|TRBJ2-3
CATSDPVAREGDTQYF
TGTGCCACCAGTGACCCCGTGGCGCGGGAGGGGGATACGCAGTATTTT
>.|TRBD1|TRBV7-9|TRBJ1-5
CASSLSAGGNQPQHF
TGTGCCAGCAGCTTATCCGCAGGGGGCAACCAGCCCCAGCATTTT
>.|.|TRBV6-5|TRBJ1-1
CASSSTRNTEAFF
TGTGCCAGCAGCTCGACAAGAAACACTGAAGCTTTCTTT
>once|.|TRBV27|TRBJ2-5
CASRPLTSNQETQYF
TGTGCCAGCAGACCCTTGACTAGTAACCAAGAGACCCAGTACTTC
>.|.|TRBV7-9|TRBJ1-4
CASSRTGFEKLFF
TGTGCCAGCAGCCGTACAGGGTTTGAAAAACTGTTTTTT
>.|.|TRBV28|TRBJ1-2
CASSSMDQPGFYGYTF
TGTGCCAGCAGTTCGATGGATCAACCAGGATTTTATGGCTACACCTTC
>.|.|TRBV28|TRBJ1-1
CASSLWAGDTEAFF
TGTGCCAGCAGTTTATGGGCGGGGGACACTGAAGCTTTCTTT